Following are 6 T cell receptor beta chains from one sample sequenced in a study of technical replicates of blood from a few donors. The data were produced by immunoSEQ multiplex PCR, yet TCRdb's version contains in-frame clones alone and is incomplete. The sample carries about 60,000 clones, approximately 90% recorded once. Sequencing used PBMCs. The source is a human donor in good health. Some clones in this sample may be carry-over from other donors' samples.

This sequence joins TRBV11-2 and TRBJ2-7; possible D gene TRBD2, 5 bases. Looked up from germline, CDR1 is SGHAT and CDR2 is FQNNGV. The V end was cut by 5 bases, the J end by 7 bases, with 9 bases between. The length of the CDR3 is 11 residues. The CDR3 loop reads CASSALAEQYF. CDR3 nucleotides: TGTGCCAGCAGCGCCCTAGCAGAGCAGTACTTC. Filled out from reference TRBV11-2 and TRBJ2-7, the complete variable domain reads EAGVAQSPRYKIIEKRQSVAFWCNPISGHATLYWYQQILGQGPKLLIQFQNNGVVDDSQLPKDRFSAERLKGVDSTLKIQPAKLEDSAVYLCASSALAEQYFGPGTRLTVT.

The J gene is TRBJ1-3, the V gene TRBV7-2; TRBD1 might be the D (5 bases). This CDR3 has 15 residues. V lost 5 bases, J lost 0 bases, and 11 bases lay in between. From germline, CDR1 is SGHTA and CDR2 FQGNSA. CDR3 in amino acids: CASSQDSASGNTIYF. In DNA form, the CDR3 reads TGTGCCAGCAGCCAAGACAGCGCCTCTGGAAACACCATATATTTT. The full variable domain, rest sourced from reference TRBV7-2 and TRBJ1-3, is GAGVSQSPSNKVTEKGKDVELRCDPISGHTALYWYRQSLGQGLEFLIYFQGNSAPDKSGLPSDRFSAERTGGSVSTLTIQRTQQEDSAVYLCASSQDSASGNTIYFGEGSWLTVV.

The CDR3 is CASSTQGFQETQYF. DNA of the CDR3: TGTGCCAGCAGCACACAGGGTTTTCAAGAGACCCAGTACTTC. The chain combines TRBV9 with TRBJ2-5, with D tentatively TRBD1 (6 bases). V was clipped by 4 bases and J by 2 bases, with 12 bases between them. The V gene's germline CDR1 is SGDLS and CDR2 YYNGEE. The CDR3 spans 14 residues.

The chain combines TRBV9 with TRBJ2-3; 9 bases map to TRBD2. The V gene end was trimmed by 2 bases and the J gene end by 0 bases; junction bases not matched to a gene: 4. Germline V CDR1 and CDR2: SGDLS, YYNGEE. The CDR3 is 16 amino acids. The CDR3 coding sequence is TGTGCCAGCAGCGTGAGGACTAGCGCTAGCACAGATACGCAGTATTTT. This gives the protein CASSVRTSASTDTQYF.

The chain couples TRBV19 to TRBJ1-1; D possibly corresponds to TRBD1 (6 bases). This CDR3 has 15 residues. Trimming left V 3 bases short and J 5 bases short, with 16 bases between. The germline CDR1 and CDR2 sequences are LNHDA and SQIVND (reference sequence). CDR3 bases: TGTGCCAGTAGTATTCTCGCGGGGGCGCGGACTGAAGCTTTCTTT. This sequence encodes CASSILAGARTEAFF. Full variable domain (outside the CDR3, taken from reference TRBV19 and TRBJ1-1): DGGITQSPKYLFRKEGQNVTLSCEQNLNHDAMYWYRQDPGQGLRLIYYSQIVNDFQKGDIAEGYSVSREKKESFPLTVTSAQKNPTAFYLCASSILAGARTEAFFGQGTRLTVV.

The rearrangement links TRBV6-5 to TRBJ2-7, with 7 bases aligning to TRBD1. Unmatched junction bases numbered 7, after V lost 6 bases and J lost 2 bases. The CDR3 is 14 residues long. The germline gives CDR1 MNHEY, CDR2 SVGAGI. The CDR3 protein is CASRTGTEPYEQYF. CDR3 nucleotides: TGTGCCAGCAGGACAGGGACCGAACCCTACGAGCAGTACTTC.